This entry describes one T cell receptor beta chain. Its cognate antigen is unknown. This sample stems from a study of graft-versus-host responses after intestinal transplantation. Turning to the study itself: Recipients obtained multivisceral, liver-intestinal, or isolated intestinal transplants. Study results and limitations: Among recipient marrow samples, GvH clones were found; some appeared first in ileum or blood.

The germline V gene encodes CDR1 MNHEY and CDR2 SVGAGI. This CDR3 contains 15 residues. Trimming removed 7 bases at V and 1 base at J, with 13 bases between. TCRdb keeps only in-frame clones here, not all; method: immunoSEQ multiplex PCR. This repertoire shows almost 55,000 clones, 91% found once; its top ten account for less than 6%. V and J are TRBV6-5 and TRBJ2-2; D assignment may be TRBD1 or TRBD2 (5 bases each). This material consisted of PBMCs, taken 662 days after intestinal transplant. The sequence was collected from a human patient who received an intestinal transplant, so some T cells may come from the graft donor. CDR3 sequence reads: CASNKGRENTGELFF. In DNA, the CDR3 is TGTGCCAGCAATAAGGGACGGGAGAACACCGGGGAGCTGTTTTTT.